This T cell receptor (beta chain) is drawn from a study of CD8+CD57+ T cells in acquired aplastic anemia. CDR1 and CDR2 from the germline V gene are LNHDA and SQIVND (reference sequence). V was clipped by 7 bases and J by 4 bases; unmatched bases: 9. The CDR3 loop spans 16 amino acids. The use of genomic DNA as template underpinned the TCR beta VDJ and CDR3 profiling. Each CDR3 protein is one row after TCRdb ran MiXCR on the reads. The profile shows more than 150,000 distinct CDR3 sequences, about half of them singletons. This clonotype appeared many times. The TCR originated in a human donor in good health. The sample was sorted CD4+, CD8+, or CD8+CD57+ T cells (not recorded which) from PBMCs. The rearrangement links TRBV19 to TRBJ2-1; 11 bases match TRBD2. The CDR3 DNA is TGTGCCAGTACGGAAGCTAGCGGGAGGACATACAATGAGCAGTTCTTC. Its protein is CASTEASGRTYNEQFF.